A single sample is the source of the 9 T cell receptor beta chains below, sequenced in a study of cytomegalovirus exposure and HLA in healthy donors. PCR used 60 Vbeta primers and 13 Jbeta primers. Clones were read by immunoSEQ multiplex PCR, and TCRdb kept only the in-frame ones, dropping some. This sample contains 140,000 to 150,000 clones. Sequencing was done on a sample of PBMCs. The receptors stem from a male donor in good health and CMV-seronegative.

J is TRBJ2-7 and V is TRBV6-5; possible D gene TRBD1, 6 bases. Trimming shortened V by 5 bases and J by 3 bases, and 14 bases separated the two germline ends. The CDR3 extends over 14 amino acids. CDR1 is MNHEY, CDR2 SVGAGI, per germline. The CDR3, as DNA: TGTGCCAGCAGTGAAGGACAGAAGTTCTACGAGCAGTACTTC. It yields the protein CASSEGQKFYEQYF.

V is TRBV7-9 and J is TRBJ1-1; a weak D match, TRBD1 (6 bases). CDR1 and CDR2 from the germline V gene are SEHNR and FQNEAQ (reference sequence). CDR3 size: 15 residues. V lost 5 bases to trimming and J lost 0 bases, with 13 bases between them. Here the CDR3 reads CASSVDRSMNTEAFF. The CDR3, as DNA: TGTGCCAGCAGCGTAGACAGGTCAATGAACACTGAAGCTTTCTTT.

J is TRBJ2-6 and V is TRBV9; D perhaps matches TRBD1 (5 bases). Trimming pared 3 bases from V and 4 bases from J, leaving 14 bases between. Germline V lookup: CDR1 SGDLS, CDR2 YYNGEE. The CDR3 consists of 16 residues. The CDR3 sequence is CASSENRLTGANVLTF. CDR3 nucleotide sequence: TGTGCCAGCAGCGAAAACAGGCTAACGGGGGCCAACGTCCTGACTTTC. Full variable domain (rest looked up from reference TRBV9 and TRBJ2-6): DSGVTQTPKHLITATGQRVTLRCSPRSGDLSVYWYQQSLDQGLQFLIQYYNGEERAKGNILERFSAQQFPDLHSELNLSSLELGDSALYFCASSENRLTGANVLTFGAGSRLTVL.

CDR3 sequence (DNA): TGTGCCAGCAGCAAGGGACTGGAGCAGTTCTTC. Residues: CASSKGLEQFF. The chain combines TRBV27 with TRBJ2-1; D may be TRBD2 (6 bases). This CDR3 has 11 amino acids. The V and J ends lost 6 bases and 10 bases respectively, with 10 bases between them. Per the germline V gene, CDR1 is MNHEY and CDR2 is SMNVEV (reference sequence).

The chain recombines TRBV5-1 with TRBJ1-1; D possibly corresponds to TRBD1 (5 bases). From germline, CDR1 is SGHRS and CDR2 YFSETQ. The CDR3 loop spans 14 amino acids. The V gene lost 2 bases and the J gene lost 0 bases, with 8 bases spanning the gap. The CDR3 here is CASSFRDLNTEAFF. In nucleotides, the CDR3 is TGCGCCAGCAGCTTCCGGGACTTGAACACTGAAGCTTTCTTT.

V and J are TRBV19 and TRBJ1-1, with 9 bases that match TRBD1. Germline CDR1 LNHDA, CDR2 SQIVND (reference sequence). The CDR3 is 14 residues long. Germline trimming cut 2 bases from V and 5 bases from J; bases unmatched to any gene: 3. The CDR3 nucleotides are TGTGCCAGTAGTATAAACAGGGGGCCAACTGAAGCTTTCTTT. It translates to CASSINRGPTEAFF.

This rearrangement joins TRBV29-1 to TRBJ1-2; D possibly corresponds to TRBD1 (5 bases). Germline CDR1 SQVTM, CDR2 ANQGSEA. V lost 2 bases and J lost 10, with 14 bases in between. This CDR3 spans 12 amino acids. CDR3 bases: TGCAGCGTTGAATTAGGGGATCGCGACTACACCTTC. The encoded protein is CSVELGDRDYTF.

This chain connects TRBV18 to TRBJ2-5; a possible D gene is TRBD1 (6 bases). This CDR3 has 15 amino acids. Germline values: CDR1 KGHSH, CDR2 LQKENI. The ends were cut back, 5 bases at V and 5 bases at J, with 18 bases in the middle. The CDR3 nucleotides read TGTGCCAGCTCATTCGACCAGGGGATAGGTGAGACCCAGTACTTC. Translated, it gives CASSFDQGIGETQYF.

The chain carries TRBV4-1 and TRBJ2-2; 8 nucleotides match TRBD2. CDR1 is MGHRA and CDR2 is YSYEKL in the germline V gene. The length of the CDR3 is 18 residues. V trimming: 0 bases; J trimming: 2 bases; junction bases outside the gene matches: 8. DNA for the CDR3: TGCGCCAGCAGCCAAGAAGGAGCGGGGGCCCTCAACACCGGGGAGCTGTTTTTT. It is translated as CASSQEGAGALNTGELFF.